This TCR beta chain emerged from a study of cytomegalovirus exposure and HLA in healthy donors. Study-level background: Earlier results showed roughly 120 million unique TCR beta sequences derived from roughly 190 million T cells. Study-wide points: Some V segments, including TRBV6-2 and TRBV6-3, were excluded as indistinguishable. In an earlier analysis, productive rearrangement rates for most beta V segments clustered near 87% or 30%.

V lost 2 bases and J lost 5, with 16 bases in between. The CDR3 is 15 residues long. Looked up from germline, CDR1 is MNHNS and CDR2 is SASEGT. A word on this clone: Its target is not known.

PCR involved 60 Vbeta and 13 Jbeta primers. The data were produced by immunoSEQ multiplex PCR, yet TCRdb's version contains in-frame clones alone and is incomplete. Here the sample spans approximately 140,000 clones, approximately 72% being singletons. V usage is TRBV6-1 and J usage is TRBJ2-7, with TRBD1 as a possible D gene (5 bases). The source of this sequence is a woman aged 60-75 years in good health and CMV-seronegative. The sequenced sample was PBMCs. The CDR3 is CASSESPGAFNEQYF. As DNA, the CDR3 is TGTGCCAGCAGTGAATCCCCTGGGGCGTTCAACGAGCAGTACTTC.